The source of this TCR beta chain is a study of blood T cell repertoires in COVID-19. The authors' processing: The authors estimated nucleated cell counts from reference gene primer amplification. Sequencing was performed with immunoSEQ multiplex PCR; in TCRdb, only in-frame clones are kept and a portion is missing. V and J calls and clone size follow that table, whereas D and trimming were derived from the DNA. The sample yields 250,000 to 300,000 clones, 75% to 90% seen once. Trimming left V 9 bases short and J 4 bases short, with 15 bases between. The CDR3 sequence is 14 residues long. CDR1 SNHLY and CDR2 FYNNEI come from the germline V gene.

This TCR was recovered from a woman aged 70-85 years with COVID-19, enrolled during active disease. This chain uses TRBV2 with TRBJ2-2; TRBD1 is a possible D gene (6 bases). Sequencing was carried out using peripheral blood. In nucleotides, the CDR3 is TGTGCCAGTCACGGGGCAGGGGCCACCGGGGAGCTGTTTTTT. Translating gives CASHGAGATGELFF.